These 2 T cell receptor beta chains originate from one sample sequenced in a study of technical replicates of blood from a handful of donors. Assay used: immunoSEQ multiplex PCR; TCRdb lists only in-frame clones, some missing. The table lists around 68,000 clones, 90% to 95% of them singletons. What was sequenced was T cells isolated from PBMCs. The receptors shown here come from a human donor in good health. Some clones in this sample may be carry-over from other donors' samples.

The CDR3 DNA reads as TGCGCCAGCAGCTCGGAACAGGGTGCTCGGGAGGATGGCTACACCTTC. Translated: CASSSEQGAREDGYTF. The V and J genes are TRBV5-1 and TRBJ1-2; possibly TRBD1 for D (6 bases). This CDR3 comprises 16 residues. In germline, CDR1 is SGHRS, CDR2 YFSETQ. Trimming shortened V by 3 bases and J by 6 bases, and 21 bases separated the two germline ends. Full variable domain (missing parts from reference TRBV5-1 and TRBJ1-2): KAGVTQTPRYLIKTRGQQVTLSCSPISGHRSVSWYQQTPGQGLQFLFEYFSETQRNKGNFPGRFSGRQFSNSRSEMNVSTLELGDSALYLCASSSEQGAREDGYTFGSGTRLTVV.

V and J are TRBV27 and TRBJ1-1, with 7 bases that match TRBD1. The length of the CDR3 is 14 residues. Germline V gives CDR1 MNHEY, CDR2 SMNVEV (reference sequence). V lost 2 bases to trimming and J lost 0 bases; unmatched junction nucleotides: 0. The CDR3 reads CASSLQGVNTEAFF. The CDR3 nucleotides read TGTGCCAGCAGTTTACAGGGGGTGAACACTGAAGCTTTCTTT.